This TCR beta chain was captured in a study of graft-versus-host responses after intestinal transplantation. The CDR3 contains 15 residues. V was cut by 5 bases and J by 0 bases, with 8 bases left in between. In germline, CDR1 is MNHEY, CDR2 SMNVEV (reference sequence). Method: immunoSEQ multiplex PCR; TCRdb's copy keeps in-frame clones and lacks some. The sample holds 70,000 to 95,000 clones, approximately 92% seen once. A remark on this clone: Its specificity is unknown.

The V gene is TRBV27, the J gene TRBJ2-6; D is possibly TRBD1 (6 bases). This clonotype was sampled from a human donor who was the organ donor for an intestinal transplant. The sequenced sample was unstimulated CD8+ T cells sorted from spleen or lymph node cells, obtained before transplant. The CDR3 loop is CASSPGASGANVLTF. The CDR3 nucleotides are TGTGCCAGCAGTCCAGGGGCCTCTGGGGCCAACGTCCTGACTTTC.